This T cell receptor beta chain was obtained from a study of radiation and T cells in renal cell carcinoma. Overall study results and limits: Irradiated tumors had higher TCR clonality than control tumors.

Libraries were prepared by immunoSEQ multiplex PCR; TCRdb keeps only in-frame clonotypes and omits some of them. The repertoire consists of some 14,000 clones, with less than 65% occurring once and the leading ten covering roughly 27%. The treatment: 15 Gy SBRT to primary tumor, nephrectomy 4 weeks later. Only a few counts were recorded for this clone. Its antigen remains unidentified. V dropped 3 bases and J dropped 7; count of bases not matched to a gene: 6. This CDR3 region has 14 residues. CDR1 MNHEY and CDR2 SMNVEV come from the germline V gene (reference sequence). The receptor comes from a woman in her seventies with renal cell carcinoma. The chain has TRBV27 and TRBJ2-7; 10 nucleotides align to TRBD2. The material was tumor tissue, obtained from a patient whose treatment included radiotherapy and nephrectomy. CDR3: CASSFRTSGGEQYF. The CDR3 DNA sequence: TGTGCCAGCAGTTTCCGGACTAGCGGAGGAGAGCAGTACTTC.